The subject of this entry is one T cell receptor beta chain. Its antigen is unidentified. A TCRbeta library incorporating unique molecular identifiers was prepared. TCRdb re-analysed the PCR reads in MiXCR, keeping a single row per CDR3 protein. The sample shows 200,000 to 250,000 distinct CDR3 sequences, approximately 8.4% of them seen only once. This sample was taken from a study of T-cell reconstitution after alpha-beta-depleted transplantation in children. The study's findings and limits: Newly produced T cells mostly accounted for T-cell counts and diversity one year post-transplant. Surviving recipient T cells and intrathymic progenitors accounted for some patients' high TCRbeta diversity at day 60. At around two months after transplant, the alpha-beta T cells were reportedly derived from several hundred expanded clones that came from non-depleted graft cells.

The source is a male patient aged 2-15 years who had a stem cell transplant for acute myeloid leukemia, so the T cells may come from the graft donor. This sample comprised PBMCs, mostly from graft donor cells, obtained 360 days after TCRalphabeta/CD19-depleted stem cell transplant.

The CDR3 region is CASSVGGGWAKNIQYF. The CDR3 coding sequence is TGTGCCAGCAGCGTAGGGGGAGGCTGGGCCAAAAACATTCAGTACTTC. The chain uses TRBV9 and TRBJ2-4; TRBD2 is a possible D gene (6 bases). CDR1 SGDLS and CDR2 YYNGEE come from the germline V gene. The V end was cut by 0 bases, the J end by 1 base, with 11 bases between. This CDR3 region has 16 residues.